This TCR beta chain was retrieved from a study of neurological immune-mediated disorders. cDNA was made by 5'RACE with 10-nucleotide random UMIs. MiXCR was run by TCRdb on the 5' RACE reads, yielding one entry per CDR3 protein. The data show approximately 50,000 distinct CDR3 sequences, approximately 3.8% seen once. Many counts were recorded for this clonotype. This CDR3 has 15 residues. Germline assignment: CDR1 DFQATT and CDR2 SNEGSKA (reference sequence). The ends lost 1 base at V and 4 bases at J; junction bases unmatched: 5. Sequencing was performed on PBMCs. The origin of this receptor is a man younger than 40 with multiple sclerosis. This chain joins TRBV20-1 and TRBJ2-1; 9 bases align to TRBD2. CDR3 region: CSARVRLAGYNEQFF. CDR3 nucleotides: TGCAGTGCTAGAGTTCGGCTAGCGGGATACAATGAGCAGTTCTTC.